The T cell receptor (beta chain) described here comes from a study of somatic mutations in cytotoxic T cells in rheumatoid arthritis. The CDR3 contains 14 residues. From germline, CDR1 is SSHAT and CDR2 FNYEAQ (reference sequence). In its sample, this clone was seen once. The junction shows a germline mismatch at one end, possibly a read error. Some clones are missing from TCRdb's copy, which holds only in-frame ones; the method was immunoSEQ multiplex PCR. The repertoire holds around 15,000 clones, approximately 84% seen once, with about 21% in the top ten. The chain uses TRBV7-7 and TRBJ2-7, with 8 nucleotides matching TRBD2. The material sequenced was CD8+ T cells sorted from blood. The sequence came from an adult with rheumatoid arthritis. The CDR3, as DNA: TGTGCTAGCAGCCCGGGGGGGGGCAGGTACGAGCAGTACTTC. It is translated as CASSPGGGRYEQYF.